The 25 T cell receptor beta chains below all came from one sample that was sequenced in a study of T and B cells in COVID-19 patients. Each TRB amplification used about 250-550 ng of genomic DNA from blood. BIOMED2 TRB-A/B primer pools were used in multiplex TRB PCR. TCRdb ran MiXCR on the multiplex PCR reads and lists one entry per CDR3 protein. Here the sample spans approximately 26,000 distinct CDR3 sequences, 32% being singletons. Sequences were obtained from blood. These receptors originate from a human donor who had recovered from COVID-19.

Relative to its sample, this clonotype is medium-sized (0.01 to 0.1%). The genes are TRBV6-5 and TRBJ2-7; D remains ambiguous. Looked up from germline, CDR1 is MNHEY and CDR2 is SVGAGI. Trimming left V 2 bases short and J 0 bases short, with 17 bases between. The CDR3 has 17 residues. CDR3 DNA: TGTGCCAGCAGTTACACACCGGGCCAAGGTAGCTCCTACGAGCAGTACTTC. This translates into CASSYTPGQGSSYEQYF.

This clonotype was found a few times. The V gene is TRBV7-2, the J gene TRBJ2-2, with D perhaps matching TRBD1 (6 bases). The CDR3 contains 18 residues. Per the germline V gene, CDR1 is SGHTA and CDR2 is FQGNSA. The germline V and J ends were trimmed by 5 bases and 3 bases, with 22 bases remaining between them. The DNA for the CDR3 is TGTGCCAGCAGCATCCTGGCAGGGGCGACCTTAGACACCGGGGAGCTGTTTTTT. Encoded protein: CASSILAGATLDTGELFF.

The chain uses TRBV12-3 or TRBV12-4 and TRBJ2-3, with unresolved D. The length of the CDR3 is 14 residues. With 8 bases removed from V and 7 bases from J, the gap between germline ends came to 19 bases. Here the CDR3 reads CASCSSPVPHTQYF. CDR3 bases: TGTGCCAGCTGTTCATCCCCGGTCCCGCATACGCAGTATTTT.

The chain is built from TRBV12-3 or TRBV12-4 and TRBJ2-1, with 14 bases lining up with TRBD2. The CDR3 runs 16 residues. V was clipped by 7 bases and J by 10 bases; unmatched bases: 12. The CDR3 DNA sequence: TGTGCCAGCAAACACGGGACTAGCGGGAGTTGGTACGAGCAGTTCTTC. Its translation is CASKHGTSGSWYEQFF.

The rearrangement links TRBV7-2 to TRBJ2-2; possibly TRBD1 or TRBD2 for D (5 bases each). The length of the CDR3 is 16 residues. The V and J ends lost 0 bases and 4 bases respectively, with 12 bases between them. The V gene's germline CDR1 is SGHTA and CDR2 FQGNSA. The CDR3 DNA sequence: TGTGCCAGCAGCTTAGCGCGGCAGGGACCCACCGGGGAGCTGTTTTTT. This translates into CASSLARQGPTGELFF.

This clonotype turned up a few times. The CDR3 DNA reads as TGTGCCAGCTCACCATTAGCGGGATTGGGGAACATTCAGTACTTC. It codes for CASSPLAGLGNIQYF. The chain combines TRBV18 with TRBJ2-4, with 8 nucleotides matching TRBD2. The CDR3 contains 15 residues. V lost 2 bases, J lost 7 bases, and 7 bases stayed unmatched. Germline V lookup: CDR1 KGHSH, CDR2 LQKENI.

This chain uses TRBV6-4 with TRBJ2-3, with 8 bases aligning to TRBD2. With V trimmed by 6 bases and J by 2 bases, 7 bases remained unmatched. The CDR3 sequence is 15 residues long. Germline V CDR1 and CDR2: MRHNA, SNTAGT. CDR3 protein: CASRRGAGDTDTQYF. The CDR3 nucleotides read TGTGCCAGCAGAAGGGGAGCGGGAGACACAGATACGCAGTATTTT.

This clonotype was picked up many times. The chain uses TRBV6-5 and TRBJ2-5; no firm D call. V lost 5 bases, J lost 4 bases, and 17 bases lay in between. This CDR3 is built from 15 residues. The germline V gene encodes CDR1 MNHEY and CDR2 SVGAGI. The CDR3 protein is CASSPQRWASETQYF. The CDR3 nucleotides are TGTGCCAGCAGTCCCCAACGATGGGCCTCAGAGACCCAGTACTTC.

This clonotype has a count of ten or more. The V gene is TRBV29-1, the J gene TRBJ1-2; weak D call: TRBD1 (6 bases). V lost 4 bases, J lost 8 bases, and 14 bases lay in between. The CDR3 runs to 12 residues. From germline, CDR1 is SQVTM and CDR2 ANQGSEA. CDR3 sequence (DNA): TGCAGCGTTGGAGAACGACAGGTCGGCTACACCTTC. This translates into CSVGERQVGYTF.

The chain uses TRBV5-5 and TRBJ2-7; TRBD2 is a possible D gene (5 bases). V was clipped by 7 bases and J by 6 bases, with 11 bases between them. The CDR3 extends over 11 amino acids. Germline-derived CDR1 and CDR2 are SGHKS and YYEKEE (reference sequence). CDR3 sequence reads: CASDVAGEQYF. Written as DNA, the CDR3 is TGTGCCAGCGACGTGGCGGGCGAGCAGTACTTC. Supplemented by reference TRBV5-5 and TRBJ2-7, the full variable domain reads DAGVTQSPTHLIKTRGQQVTLRCSPISGHKSVSWYQQVLGQGPQFIFQYYEKEERGRGNFPDRFSARQFPNYSSELNVNALLLGDSALYLCASDVAGEQYFGPGTRLTVT.

This clonotype was counted at least ten times. The chain has TRBV18 and TRBJ2-5; D is uncertain. Germline assignment: CDR1 KGHSH and CDR2 LQKENI. V was cut by 2 bases and J by 5 bases, with 3 bases left in between. CDR3 length: 11 amino acids. The CDR3 region is CASSPSETQYF. The DNA of the CDR3 is TGTGCCAGCTCACCAAGTGAGACCCAGTACTTC.

This clonotype was counted a few times. The J gene is TRBJ2-5, the V gene TRBV5-4; D is unresolved. The CDR3 is made up of 14 amino acids. From germline, CDR1 is SGHNT and CDR2 YYREEE (reference sequence). Trimming took off 1 base at V and 6 bases at J, with 13 bases between the two ends. The CDR3 coding sequence is TGTGCCAGCAGCTTGTCAAGCAACCCCAAGACCCAGTACTTC. Protein: CASSLSSNPKTQYF.

The chain uses TRBV7-2 and TRBJ1-1, with TRBD1 as a possible D gene (5 bases). The germline CDR1 and CDR2 sequences are SGHTA and FQGNSA. V was pared by 3 bases and J by 1 base, with 6 bases between. The CDR3 is made up of 13 amino acids. CDR3 loop: CASSFTGNTEAFF. In nucleotides, the CDR3 is TGTGCCAGCAGCTTCACAGGGAACACTGAAGCTTTCTTT.

The rearrangement joins TRBV24-1 to TRBJ2-7; D is perhaps TRBD1 (7 bases). Trimming took off 3 bases at V and 5 bases at J, with 10 bases between the two ends. CDR1 is KGHDR, CDR2 SFDVKD, per germline. CDR3 length equals 13 residues. Here the CDR3 reads CATSDGGTDEQYF. The DNA for the CDR3 is TGTGCCACCAGTGATGGAGGGACAGACGAGCAGTACTTC.

The gene calls are TRBV7-2 and TRBJ1-1; TRBD1 is a possible D gene (5 bases). The CDR3 length is 14 residues. CDR1 SGHTA and CDR2 FQGNSA come from the germline V gene. V gave up 1 base and J gave up 3 bases, with 9 bases separating them. CDR3 protein: CASSLDAGYTEAFF. DNA for the CDR3: TGTGCCAGCAGCTTAGATGCAGGGTACACTGAAGCTTTCTTT.

The chain links TRBV11-2 to TRBJ2-5, with D perhaps matching TRBD1 (6 bases). The V and J ends lost 1 base and 7 bases respectively, with 16 bases between them. CDR3 length: 15 residues. CDR1 is SGHAT, CDR2 FQNNGV, per germline. Written as DNA, the CDR3 is TGTGCCAGCAGCTTAGGGGACATGCTGCCCGGGACCCAGTACTTC. Amino acids: CASSLGDMLPGTQYF.

This clonotype showed up just a few times. The chain has TRBV12-3 or TRBV12-4 and TRBJ2-5; D perhaps matches TRBD2 (5 bases). This CDR3 comprises 11 residues. V lost 3 bases and J lost 12, with 11 bases in between. The CDR3 bases are TGTGCCAGCAGTTTTGATCGGGGAAAGTACTTC. This gives the protein CASSFDRGKYF.

Comments on this clonotype: A read error may account for a junction end that differs from germline. J is TRBJ1-2 and V is TRBV4-3; 8 nucleotides agree with TRBD1. Germline V gene lookup returns CDR1 LGHNA and CDR2 YSLEER. The CDR3 covers 17 residues. CDR3 in DNA: TGTGCCAGCAGCCAAGTCGACTTTGGGACAGGAGACTATGGCTACACCTTC. It codes for CASSQVDFGTGDYGYTF.

This clonotype was counted ten times or more. Written as DNA, the CDR3 is TGTGCCAGCAGACACGGGACAGCCCATGAGCAGTTCTTC. This codes for CASRHGTAHEQFF. The genes are TRBV6-5 and TRBJ2-1, with 7 nucleotides matching TRBD1. The CDR3 runs 13 residues. Germline V CDR1 and CDR2: MNHEY, SVGAGI. J gave up 8 bases and V 6 bases, and 7 bases lay outside the gene matches.

This clonotype appeared a few times. V is TRBV18 and J is TRBJ2-7; the D gene is possibly TRBD1 (5 bases). Germline loops: CDR1 KGHSH, CDR2 LQKENI. The CDR3 has 15 residues. V was clipped by 0 bases and J by 5 bases, with 14 bases between them. The CDR3 nucleotides are TGTGCCAGCTCACCACCCCAGGGCGTAATTGACGAGCAGTACTTC. This translates into CASSPPQGVIDEQYF.

The chain uses TRBV7-2 and TRBJ1-5, with D hard to call. Per the germline V gene, CDR1 is SGHTA and CDR2 is FQGNSA. The CDR3 is 19 amino acids. V gave up 5 bases and J gave up 0 bases, with 23 bases separating them. The CDR3 loop reads CASSPQSGSPTYSNQPQHF. The DNA for the CDR3 is TGTGCCAGCAGCCCACAATCCGGGTCTCCGACGTATAGCAATCAGCCCCAGCATTTT.

This clonotype was recorded a few times. CDR3 sequence (DNA): TGTGCCAGCAGTGGACAGGTATATAGCAATCAGCCCCAGCATTTT. Translation: CASSGQVYSNQPQHF. The chain has TRBV6-5 and TRBJ1-5, with 7 positions matching TRBD1. J lost 0 bases, V lost 5 bases, and 4 bases had no gene match. CDR1 is MNHEY, CDR2 SVGAGI, per germline. The CDR3 covers 15 residues.

This clonotype is labeled medium-sized. The chain recombines TRBV6-5 with TRBJ2-7, with TRBD2 matching 9 bases. The junction had 7 bases not matched to a gene; V was cut back by 6 bases and J by 7 bases. The CDR3 covers 13 residues. The V gene's germline CDR1 is MNHEY and CDR2 SVGAGI. The CDR3 reads CASRAGGGGEQYF. The DNA of the CDR3 is TGTGCCAGCAGAGCGGGAGGTGGGGGTGAGCAGTACTTC.

This clonotype is labeled as medium-sized (0.01 to 0.1%). The V gene is TRBV13, the J gene TRBJ2-3, with a weak D call TRBD2 (5 bases). Germline CDR1 reads PRHDT; CDR2 reads FYEKMQ (reference sequence). This CDR3 has 13 residues. Trimming removed 0 bases from V and 11 bases from J, with 12 bases in between. CDR3: CASSLGGTRGQYF. The CDR3 nucleotides are TGTGCCAGCAGCTTAGGAGGCACTCGGGGGCAGTATTTT.

In its sample, this clonotype was seen many times. The V call is TRBV5-6, the J call TRBJ2-6; 9 bases map to TRBD2. The germline V gene encodes CDR1 SGHDT and CDR2 YYEEEE. Unmatched junction bases numbered 5, after V lost 0 bases and J lost 4 bases. The CDR3 contains 17 residues. The CDR3 spells CASSLEAGGLGANVLTF. The CDR3 DNA reads TGTGCCAGCAGCTTGGAAGCGGGGGGTCTCGGGGCCAACGTCCTGACTTTC.